This passage covers 24 T cell receptor beta chains from one sample sequenced in a study of T cell repertoires in cytomegalovirus infection. One entry per CDR3 protein, called by TCRdb with MiXCR from the reads. The sample yields some 800,000 distinct CDR3 sequences, almost 30% seen once. No antigen has been assigned to these receptors. The input for sequencing was cultured CD8+ T cells from PBMCs, taken from culture after CMV antigen stimulation. These receptors were taken from a human donor in good health (CMV status not recorded). Some clones in this sample may be carry-over from other donors' samples.

This clonotype was seen only once. The chain is built from TRBV2 and TRBJ2-2, with a possible D match to TRBD1 (6 bases). From germline, CDR1 is SNHLY and CDR2 FYNNEI. Trimming took off 10 bases at V and 6 bases at J, with 12 bases between the two ends. The CDR3 runs to 12 residues. In DNA form, the CDR3 reads TGTGCCACCCGGACAGTATCCGGGGAGCTGTTTTTT. It is translated as CATRTVSGELFF.

The chain couples TRBV13 to TRBJ1-4; TRBD1 matches at 7 bases. The V segment lost 4 bases and the J segment 6 bases; nucleotides outside the gene matches: 5. Germline V lookup: CDR1 PRHDT, CDR2 FYEKMQ (reference sequence). The CDR3 consists of 14 residues. CDR3 sequence reads: CASSSRGRYEKLFF. CDR3 in DNA: TGTGCCAGCAGCTCGAGGGGGCGTTATGAAAAACTGTTTTTT.

This clonotype was seen a few times. This rearrangement joins TRBV6-1 to TRBJ1-2, with D tentatively TRBD1 (6 bases). This CDR3 region has 15 residues. From germline, CDR1 is MNHNS and CDR2 SASEGT. V lost 2 bases, J lost 8 bases, and 18 bases lay in between. CDR3: CASSEIGTPPAGYTF. CDR3 coding DNA: TGTGCCAGCAGTGAAATAGGGACACCCCCCGCGGGCTACACCTTC.

This clonotype was found many times. This sequence joins TRBV7-8 and TRBJ2-5; 9 nucleotides line up with TRBD2. V lost 2 bases, J lost 1 base, and 5 bases stayed unmatched. The germline gives CDR1 SGHVS, CDR2 FQNEAQ. The CDR3 length is 16 residues. The DNA of the CDR3 is TGTGCCAGCAGCTTAATAGCGGGGGAGATCCAAGAGACCCAGTACTTC. It is translated as CASSLIAGEIQETQYF.

This clonotype showed up just a few times. The chain couples TRBV5-6 to TRBJ1-1; D unresolved. The CDR3 is 12 amino acids. Germline V gene sequence: CDR1 SGHDT, CDR2 YYEEEE. V was clipped by 2 bases and J by 5 bases, with 7 bases between them. DNA of the CDR3: TGTGCCAGCAGCTTCCCTTGGACTGAAGCTTTCTTT. Protein: CASSFPWTEAFF.

This clonotype appeared many times. The chain joins TRBV7-8 to TRBJ2-1; 12 positions agree with TRBD2. This CDR3 spans 14 amino acids. Germline trimming cut 2 bases from V and 10 bases from J; bases unmatched to any gene: 3. Germline values: CDR1 SGHVS, CDR2 FQNEAQ. The CDR3 loop reads CASSLRLAGGEQFF. Here the CDR3 DNA reads TGTGCCAGCAGCTTACGTCTAGCGGGGGGGGAGCAGTTCTTC. Filled out from reference TRBV7-8 and TRBJ2-1, the complete variable domain reads GAGVSQSPRYKVAKRGQDVALRCDPISGHVSLFWYQQALGQGPEFLTYFQNEAQLDKSGLPSDRFFAERPEGSVSTLKIQRTQQEDSAVYLCASSLRLAGGEQFFGPGTRLTVL.

In its sample, this clonotype was seen many times. The chain joins TRBV6-1 to TRBJ2-5, with a possible D match to TRBD2 (5 bases). Per the germline V gene, CDR1 is MNHNS and CDR2 is SASEGT. Trimming removed 4 bases at V and 13 bases at J, with 25 bases between. This CDR3 has 15 amino acids. CDR3 bases: TGTGCCAGCAGTGGGACTCCCTTGGGGTCGGATCCCCCGTACTTC. This gives the protein CASSGTPLGSDPPYF.

The chain has TRBV10-3 and TRBJ2-1, with TRBD1 matching over 9 bases. Germline V gene sequence: CDR1 ENHRY, CDR2 SYGVKD. The CDR3 length is 16 residues. The trim removed 2 bases at V and 3 bases at J, leaving 5 bases unmatched. In nucleotides, the CDR3 is TGTGCCATCAGTGAGGGCGGGACAGGGTACTACAATGAGCAGTTCTTC. Its translation is CAISEGGTGYYNEQFF.

This clonotype has only one observation. The gene calls are TRBV6-5 and TRBJ2-1, with 8 positions matching TRBD2. The length of the CDR3 is 18 residues. Germline V lookup: CDR1 MNHEY, CDR2 SVGAGI. The V and J ends lost 0 bases and 0 bases, in that order; junction bases with no gene match: 7. The CDR3 bases are TGTGCCAGCAGTTACTCGGCTAGCGGGCCGAGCTCCTACAATGAGCAGTTCTTC. Translated, it gives CASSYSASGPSSYNEQFF.

This clonotype was recorded many times. The rearrangement joins TRBV7-2 to TRBJ2-1, with D perhaps TRBD2 (5 bases). The CDR3 totals 13 residues. Per germline, CDR1 SGHTA and CDR2 FQGNSA. Trimming shortened V by 7 bases and J by 11 bases, and 18 bases separated the two germline ends. The DNA for the CDR3 is TGTGCCAGCACCACAGAGGGCTACGCTAAGCAGTTCTTC. Its translation is CASTTEGYAKQFF.

In its sample, this clonotype was seen a few times. The chain employs TRBV3-1 and TRBJ2-1, with 11 positions matching TRBD2. Germline-derived CDR1 and CDR2 are LGHDT and YNNKEL (reference sequence). Losses at the gene ends were 1 base for V and 5 bases for J; bases not matched to a gene: 7. The CDR3 runs to 17 residues. CDR3 region: CASSQVIAGGQDNEQFF. For the CDR3, the DNA is TGTGCCAGCAGCCAAGTCATAGCGGGGGGGCAGGACAATGAGCAGTTCTTC.

The V call is TRBV13, the J call TRBJ2-7; 9 nucleotides line up with TRBD1. The CDR3 sequence is 16 residues long. J was trimmed by 2 bases and V by 3 bases; bases with no gene match: 8. Germline CDR1 and CDR2: PRHDT and FYEKMQ (reference sequence). This CDR3 reads CASSFLGDREAYEQYF. The CDR3 DNA sequence: TGTGCCAGCAGCTTTTTAGGGGACAGGGAGGCCTACGAGCAGTACTTC.

The chain is built from TRBV7-4 and TRBJ2-5; either TRBD1 or TRBD2 may supply D (5 bases each). Per the germline V gene, CDR1 is SGHVT and CDR2 is SQSDAQ. This CDR3 has 16 residues. Trimming stripped 6 bases from V and 1 base from J, with 18 bases between. CDR3 sequence (DNA): TGTGCCAGCAGGTTTGATAGCCGGGGCCCCCAAGAGACCCAGTACTTC. Protein sequence: CASRFDSRGPQETQYF.

The chain combines TRBV25-1 with TRBJ2-5, with D possibly being TRBD1 or TRBD2 (7 bases each). V lost 1 base and J lost 5, with 17 bases in between. The CDR3 contains 16 residues. CDR1 and CDR2 (germline): MGHDK, SYGVNS. Here the CDR3 DNA reads TGTGCCAGCAGTGAATTCATTGGGGAGGGGGCGGAGACCCAGTACTTC. Its protein product is CASSEFIGEGAETQYF. The complete variable domain, with remaining parts taken from reference TRBV25-1 and TRBJ2-5, reads EADIYQTPRYLVIGTGKKITLECSQTMGHDKMYWYQQDPGMELHLIHYSYGVNSTEKGDLSSESTVSRIRTEHFPLTLESARPSHTSQYLCASSEFIGEGAETQYFGPGTRLLVL.

This clonotype came up a few times. The chain combines TRBV27 with TRBJ2-6; 7 positions agree with TRBD1. The CDR3 consists of 14 residues. CDR1 is MNHEY and CDR2 is SMNVEV in the germline V gene (reference sequence). Losses at the gene ends were 7 bases for V and 4 bases for J; bases not matched to a gene: 4. The CDR3 sequence: CASTTGAGANVLTF. As DNA, the CDR3 is TGTGCCAGCACCACAGGGGCCGGGGCCAACGTCCTGACTTTC.

In DNA form, the CDR3 reads TGTGCCAGCAGCCAGGGACTGCCGATAGCTAACTATGGCTACACCTTC. It is translated as CASSQGLPIANYGYTF. The chain employs TRBV7-9 and TRBJ1-2; TRBD1 might be the D (5 bases). The CDR3 is 16 residues long. Germline CDR1 SEHNR, CDR2 FQNEAQ (reference sequence). V lost 5 bases to trimming and J lost 0 bases, with 16 bases between them.

This clonotype was recorded only once. The rearrangement links TRBV9 to TRBJ1-2, with 7 bases lining up with TRBD1. Germline CDR1 and CDR2: SGDLS and YYNGEE. The CDR3 contains 16 residues. V was pared by 0 bases and J by 3 bases, with 8 bases of the junction left unmatched. The CDR3 region is CASSVALTGTDYGYTF. CDR3 DNA: TGTGCCAGCAGCGTAGCTCTGACAGGGACGGACTATGGCTACACCTTC.

This clonotype appeared a single time. V usage is TRBV7-9 and J usage is TRBJ2-4; 11 bases fit TRBD1. Germline CDR1 reads SEHNR; CDR2 reads FQNEAQ (reference sequence). Losses at the gene ends were 5 bases for V and 8 bases for J; bases not matched to a gene: 20. This CDR3 has 19 residues. The CDR3 is CASSPPIADRGHRGDIQYF. CDR3 bases: TGTGCCAGCAGCCCACCTATAGCGGACAGGGGGCATCGTGGGGACATTCAGTACTTC.

This clonotype was seen a few times. The rearrangement joins TRBV27 to TRBJ2-2; 10 bases fit TRBD2. Germline V lookup: CDR1 MNHEY, CDR2 SMNVEV (reference sequence). The CDR3 length is 16 residues. J was trimmed by 5 bases and V by 7 bases; bases with no gene match: 10. The CDR3 sequence is CASTGSSGGPTGELFF. The CDR3 bases are TGTGCCAGCACAGGGTCTAGCGGGGGCCCAACCGGGGAGCTGTTTTTT.

A few counts support this clonotype. The genes are TRBV11-2 and TRBJ1-2; no definite D call. Germline V CDR1 and CDR2: SGHAT, FQNNGV. The CDR3 extends over 14 amino acids. V lost 11 bases and J lost 0, with 16 bases in between. Written as DNA, the CDR3 is TGTGCCTCGAGTCCTCTTCCCTCTAACTATGGCTACACCTTC. It specifies CASSPLPSNYGYTF.

The chain carries TRBV5-1 and TRBJ2-7, with D possibly TRBD2 on 5 matching bases. This CDR3 spans 15 amino acids. V was cut by 1 base and J by 5 bases, with 16 bases left in between. In germline, CDR1 is SGHRS, CDR2 YFSETQ. DNA for the CDR3: TGCGCCAGCAGCTTGTGGAGCAGCCAGGAGGACGAGCAGTACTTC. Translated: CASSLWSSQEDEQYF.

The chain couples TRBV5-1 to TRBJ1-2; 7 bases agree with TRBD1. V lost 0 bases to trimming and J lost 5 bases; unmatched junction nucleotides: 10. Germline V gene sequence: CDR1 SGHRS, CDR2 YFSETQ. The CDR3 totals 16 residues. CDR3 loop: CASSLEPGQKEYGYTF. Written as DNA, the CDR3 is TGCGCCAGCAGCTTGGAACCGGGACAGAAAGAGTATGGCTACACCTTC.

In this sample, this clonotype turned up a few times. The chain uses TRBV7-2 and TRBJ1-4; no firm D call. Germline V gene sequence: CDR1 SGHTA, CDR2 FQGNSA. Trimming removed 1 base from V and 2 bases from J, with 8 bases in between. There are 15 residues in the CDR3. The DNA of the CDR3 is TGTGCCAGCAGCTTAGGATGGGCTACTAATGAAAAACTGTTTTTT. This encodes CASSLGWATNEKLFF.

The V call is TRBV20-1, the J call TRBJ2-7; the match to TRBD2 covers 13 bases. Germline assignment: CDR1 DFQATT and CDR2 SNEGSKA (reference sequence). This CDR3 has 18 amino acids. The ends lost 0 bases at V and 0 bases at J; junction bases unmatched: 8. The CDR3 DNA reads TGCAGTGCTAGAGATGGACTAGCGGGGGCATCCCCCTCCTACGAGCAGTACTTC. Protein sequence: CSARDGLAGASPSYEQYF.